This TCR beta chain was sequenced for a study of spatial heterogeneity in lung cancer. TCRdb used MiXCR to reprocess the 5' RACE reads, holding one entry per CDR3 protein. This sample carries around 110,000 distinct CDR3 sequences, 12% of them seen once, and the ten largest clones take 16%. In its sample, this clonotype is medium-sized (0.01 to 0.1%). Described time point: blood at routine non-recurrence follow-up after resection. Sequencing covered unsorted whole RNA taken from tumor, nontumor lung or frozen PBMC. Germline-derived CDR1 and CDR2 are SGHDT and YYEEEE. This CDR3 has 15 amino acids. The ends were cut back, 4 bases at V and 3 bases at J, with 14 bases in the middle.

The chain employs TRBV5-6 and TRBJ1-5; TRBD1 might be the D (5 bases). The sequencing here drew on PBMCs, taken at follow-up. This TCR was sampled from a male donor with early-stage non-small cell lung cancer. Written as DNA, the CDR3 is TGTGCCAGCAGCCACAGGACGGCCTACAATCAGCCCCAGCATTTT. Protein product: CASSHRTAYNQPQHF.